A single sample gave rise to the 31 T cell receptor gamma chains below, sequenced in a study of γδ T cells in repeated Plasmodium falciparum infection (dated by TCRdb to the early 2020s). Vgamma9/Vdelta2+ and Vdelta2-negative gammadelta T cell populations were flow-sorted from peripheral blood mononuclear cells for bulk TCR repertoire analysis. Libraries came from multiplex PCR. The sample was run on an Illumina MiSeq. With CATT, TCRdb called clones again from the public reads; duplicate DNA rows were later joined. The sample table lists roughly 27,000 gamma-chain clones, less than 3.5% of them with a count of one. Roughly 30% of the sample rests with the top ten. Input material: gamma-delta T cells from blood. Receptors originate from a pool of human donors (malaria-infected and uninfected, not separated).

This clone appeared many times. This likely traces to a read error, being one base from a far larger clone. Within the sample, other DNA sequences also encode this same CDR3. The chain uses TRGV9 and TRGJ1 or TRGJ2. CDR1 is GITISATS and CDR2 is ISYDGTV in the germline V gene (reference sequence). There are 12 residues in the CDR3. The J segment lost 1 base and the V segment lost 8 bases, leaving 5 bases of the junction unmatched. The CDR3 sequence: CALYPNYYKKLF. In nucleotides, the CDR3 is TGTGCCTTGTACCCAAATTATTATAAGAAACTCTTT.

This clone was detected many times. The protein that TCRdb holds for this DNA derives from a much larger clone and differs from the translated DNA at residue 12, which likely indicates a read error; the protein shown here is translated from the DNA. V usage is TRGV5 and J usage is TRGJ1 or TRGJ2. The J gene was missing in TCRdb and was found by matching the end of the DNA to germline. From germline, CDR1 is VINAFY and CDR2 YDVSNSKD. CDR3 length: 15 amino acids. The CDR3 nucleotides are TGTGCCACCTGGGAGACAAATTCCTCTTATTATAGGAAACTCTTT. Translating it yields CATWETNSSYYRKLF.

About this clone itself: The protein TCRdb lists belongs to a much larger clone and differs from this DNA's translation at residue 9, which points to a read error; the protein shown is made from the DNA. This chain joins TRGV9 and TRGJP. TCRdb leaves out the J gene; it was filled in here by matching the DNA to germline. Germline CDR1 and CDR2: GITISATS and ISYDGTV (reference sequence). The CDR3 covers 17 residues. CDR3 in amino acids: CALWVLLQALGKKIKVF. CDR3 bases: TGTGCCTTGTGGGTACTCCTCCAAGCGTTGGGCAAAAAAATCAAGGTATTT.

This clone was detected many times. The TCRdb protein comes from a much larger clone and disagrees with this DNA's translation at residue 9, likely due to a read error; the protein given here is derived from the DNA. No J gene was assigned, while the V gene was called as TRGV3. The CDR3 has 11 residues. CDR1 is VTNTFY, CDR2 YDVSTARD, per germline (reference sequence). CDR3 residues: CATWDRHKELF. The CDR3 DNA reads TGTGCCACCTGGGACAGACATAAGGAACTCTTT.

In this sample, this clone turned up many times. TCRdb lists the protein of a much larger clone for this DNA, which differs at residue 5, so this is likely a read error; the protein given here is translated from the DNA itself. J is TRGJP2 and V is TRGV5. No J gene was available from TCRdb, and it was assigned here by a germline match of the DNA. Germline assignment: CDR1 VINAFY and CDR2 YDVSNSKD. The CDR3 is made up of 14 amino acids. Trimming removed 5 bases from V and 3 bases from J; junction bases left unmatched: 6. CDR3: CATWGKRSDWIKTF. CDR3 in DNA: TGTGCCACCTGGGGCAAACGTAGTGATTGGATCAAGACGTTT.

This clone showed up just a few times. The protein TCRdb lists belongs to a much larger clone and differs from this DNA's translation at residue 8, which points to a read error; the protein shown is made from the DNA. This sequence joins TRGV9 and TRGJ1 or TRGJ2. Matching the DNA to germline supplied the J gene, which TCRdb does not give. The CDR3 loop spans 14 amino acids. Per germline, CDR1 GITISATS and CDR2 ISYDGTV (reference sequence). V lost 3 bases, J lost 2 bases, and 7 bases stayed unmatched. CDR3 DNA: TGTGCCTTGTGGGAGCCTTGGGATTATTATAAGAAACTCTTT. This sequence encodes CALWEPWDYYKKLF.

By share, this clone ranks as medium-sized. This rearrangement joins TRGV9 to TRGJP. Germline V lookup: CDR1 GITISATS, CDR2 ISYDGTV (reference sequence). This CDR3 spans 16 amino acids. The trim removed 4 bases at V and 2 bases at J, leaving 2 bases unmatched. DNA for the CDR3: TGTGCCTTGTGGGACCGGCAAGAGTTGGGCAAAAAAATCAAGGTATTT. Protein product: CALWDRQELGKKIKVF.

This clone was picked up a small number of times. The protein that TCRdb holds for this DNA derives from a much larger clone and differs from the translated DNA at residue 3, which likely indicates a read error; the protein shown here is translated from the DNA. The chain uses TRGV4 and TRGJ1 or TRGJ2. From germline, CDR1 is EGSTGY and CDR2 YDSYTSSV. The CDR3 totals 13 residues. The CDR3 DNA follows: TGTGCCGCCTGGGATGGTACTTATTATAAGAAACTCTTT. It yields the protein CAAWDGTYYKKLF.

Many counts were recorded for this clone. It differs at one base from a far larger clone, so likely a read error. The chain links TRGV9 to TRGJ1 or TRGJ2. Germline V gene sequence: CDR1 GITISATS, CDR2 ISYDGTV (reference sequence). The CDR3 spans 17 residues. CDR3 in amino acids: CALWDQPNYTNYYKKLF. The CDR3, as DNA: TGCGCCTTGTGGGACCAGCCGAACTACACAAATTATTATAAGAAACTCTTT.

Comment on this clone: The TCRdb protein comes from a much larger clone and disagrees with this DNA's translation at residue 11, likely due to a read error; the protein given here is derived from the DNA. The V gene is listed as TRGV4; no J gene was called. The CDR3 length is 13 residues. Germline CDR1 EGSTGY, CDR2 YDSYTSSV. As DNA, the CDR3 is TGTGCCACCTGGGATGGGCGGCTTTATAAGATACTCTTT. It translates to CATWDGRLYKILF.

There are many counts of this clone. This sample also contains other DNA sequences that code for the same CDR3. The chain uses TRGV9 and TRGJP. Germline CDR1 GITISATS, CDR2 ISYDGTV (reference sequence). This CDR3 spans 17 amino acids. With 3 bases clipped from V and 4 bases from J, the junction kept 6 bases outside the gene matches. The CDR3 DNA follows: TGTGCCTTGTGGGAGCCGCGACAAGAGTTGGGCAAAAAAATCAAGGTATTT. This sequence encodes CALWEPRQELGKKIKVF.

This clone was counted at least ten times. The TCRdb protein comes from a much larger clone and disagrees with this DNA's translation at residue 8, likely due to a read error; the protein given here is derived from the DNA. The V call is TRGV4, the J call TRGJ1 or TRGJ2. This CDR3 is built from 14 residues. V was pared by 3 bases and J by 2 bases, with 7 bases of the junction left unmatched. The germline V gene has CDR1 EGSTGY and CDR2 YDSYTSSV. This CDR3 reads CATWDLGDYYKKLF. The CDR3 DNA sequence: TGTGCCACCTGGGATTTGGGGGATTATTATAAGAAACTCTTT.

This clone was seen ten or more times. The protein that TCRdb holds for this DNA derives from a much larger clone and differs from the translated DNA at residue 11, which likely indicates a read error; the protein shown here is translated from the DNA. The rearrangement joins TRGV9 to TRGJP. Because TCRdb records no J gene, it was assigned here through a match of the DNA to germline. Germline CDR1 is GITISATS and CDR2 is ISYDGTV (reference sequence). The length of the CDR3 is 17 residues. The CDR3 loop is CALWEVLQELSKKIKVF. DNA of the CDR3: TGTGCCTTGTGGGAGGTCCTCCAAGAGTTGAGCAAAAAAATCAAGGTATTT.

Turning to this clone: A far larger clone is just one base off, so this is likely a read error. The sample carries other DNA sequences with the same CDR3. A V gene of TRGV9 was called, but no J gene was assigned. The CDR3 length is 25 residues. Germline-derived CDR1 and CDR2 are GITISATS and ISYDGTV (reference sequence). As DNA, the CDR3 is TGTGCCTTGGATTCTTTGCGGGGCTTGTTACCTTGTAATAAGTTCGAACATGGTGCTTATTATAAGAAGCTCTTT. Translated: CALDSLRGLLPCNKFEHGAYYKKLF.

A few counts support this clone. The translation of this DNA and the TCRdb protein of a much larger clone differ at residue 4, probably owing to a read error; the protein shown here is translated from the DNA. The V gene call reads TRGV4; no J gene was called. This CDR3 is built from 15 residues. Per the germline V gene, CDR1 is EGSTGY and CDR2 is YDSYTSSV. The CDR3 sequence is CATRDGLATGWFKIF. The CDR3 DNA is TGTGCCACCAGGGATGGGCTTGCCACTGGTTGGTTCAAGATATTC.

A remark on this clone: This probably arose from a read error, given a far larger clone one base away. The same CDR3 is also encoded by other DNA sequences in this sample. The V gene reported is TRGV2; the J gene is uncalled. CDR3 size: 14 residues. Germline lookup yields CDR1 EGSNGY and CDR2 YDSYNSKV. CDR3 region: CATWDGFYYYKKLF. CDR3 coding DNA: TGTGCCACCTGGGACGGATTTTATTATTATAAGAAACTTTTT.

Comment on this clone: TCRdb's protein, taken from a much larger clone, differs from this DNA's translation at residue 12, likely owing to a read error; the protein displayed comes from the DNA. The V call is TRGV4, the J call TRGJ1 or TRGJ2. No J gene is reported in TCRdb; it was inferred here by comparing the DNA with germline. This CDR3 spans 15 amino acids. The germline V gene encodes CDR1 EGSTGY and CDR2 YDSYTSSV. Germline trimming cut 2 bases from V and 12 bases from J; bases unmatched to any gene: 19. In DNA, the CDR3 is TGTGCCACCTGGGATGACTTTTGGGACCCCCTGAGGAAACTCTTT. Translating gives CATWDDFWDPLRKLF.

Details on this clone: TCRdb assigns this DNA the protein of a much larger clone, which departs from its translation at residue 12; this likely reflects a read error, and the protein shown comes from translating the DNA. The chain couples TRGV9 to TRGJP. TCRdb supplies no J gene; here it was assigned by aligning the nucleotide sequence to germline. CDR3 length: 18 amino acids. CDR1 is GITISATS, CDR2 ISYDGTV, per germline (reference sequence). Written as DNA, the CDR3 is TGTGCCTTGTGGGAGGTTCATCCTCAAGAGTTGGACAAAAAAATCAAGGTATTT. Translation gives CALWEVHPQELDKKIKVF.

This clone was counted at least ten times. The TCRdb record carries a much larger clone's protein, which differs from this DNA's translation at residue 7; a read error is the likely cause, and the protein listed here is the DNA translation. This chain joins TRGV4 and TRGJ1 or TRGJ2. The J gene, missing from TCRdb, was assigned here through DNA to germline matching. Germline CDR1 EGSTGY, CDR2 YDSYTSSV. Trimming removed 0 bases from V and 4 bases from J; junction bases left unmatched: 6. This CDR3 has 14 residues. The CDR3 protein is CATWDGSGYYKKLF. The CDR3 nucleotides read TGTGCCACCTGGGATGGGTCTGGATATTATAAGAAACTCTTT.

A few counts support this clone. TCRdb records a much larger clone's protein for this DNA, with a difference at residue 9 that likely arises from a read error; the protein given is the translation of the DNA. V gene TRGV2 combines with J gene TRGJ1 or TRGJ2. This CDR3 region has 15 residues. Germline lookup yields CDR1 EGSNGY and CDR2 YDSYNSKV. The J segment lost 3 bases and the V segment lost 0 bases, leaving 8 bases of the junction unmatched. CDR3 DNA: TGTGCCACCTGGGACGGGCCGCGCCCTTATTATAAGAAACTCTTT. It is translated as CATWDGPRPYYKKLF.

This clone was seen at least ten times. TCRdb attributes to this sequence the protein of a much larger clone, which differs from the DNA translation at residue 10; a read error is likely, and the protein displayed is translated from the DNA. This chain connects TRGV9 to TRGJ1 or TRGJ2. TCRdb does not report a J gene; here it was assigned by matching the DNA to germline references. Germline CDR1 and CDR2: GITISATS and ISYDGTV (reference sequence). This CDR3 region has 14 residues. CDR3 sequence reads: CALWEVTDYCKKLF. In nucleotides, the CDR3 is TGTGCCTTGTGGGAGGTGACGGACTATTGTAAGAAACTCTTT.

This clone has a count of ten or more. This DNA translates differently at residue 10 from the TCRdb protein, which is that of a much larger clone; a read error is likely, and the protein shown is the DNA's own translation. The V and J genes are TRGV9 and TRGJ1 or TRGJ2. This CDR3 is 12 amino acids long. The germline V gene has CDR1 GITISATS and CDR2 ISYDGTV (reference sequence). The CDR3 here is CALWEVRYKELF. CDR3 coding DNA: TGTGCCTTGTGGGAGGTGCGTTATAAGGAACTCTTT.

Many counts were recorded for this clone. The TCRdb protein comes from a much larger clone and disagrees with this DNA's translation at residue 11, likely due to a read error; the protein given here is derived from the DNA. This chain connects TRGV2 to TRGJ1 or TRGJ2. The J gene was not available in TCRdb and was assigned here by matching the DNA to germline segments. This CDR3 is built from 14 residues. The germline V gene has CDR1 EGSNGY and CDR2 YDSYNSKV. This CDR3 reads CATWDGPTYYRKLF. The CDR3, as DNA: TGTGCCACCTGGGACGGGCCGACGTATTATAGGAAACTCTTT.

This clone has a handful of counts. The protein given by TCRdb reflects a much larger clone and differs at residue 6 from this DNA's translation, likely from a read error; the protein shown is the DNA's translation. As DNA, the CDR3 is TGTGCCTTGTGGGAGGCGCTACGGCGAGAGTTGGGCAAAAAAATCAAGGTATTT. Translated: CALWEALRRELGKKIKVF. The chain uses TRGV9 and TRGJP. The J gene is not listed in TCRdb, so it was assigned here from a DNA match to germline. V gave up 2 bases and J gave up 6 bases; unmatched junction bases: 10. Germline loops: CDR1 GITISATS, CDR2 ISYDGTV (reference sequence). The CDR3 runs 18 residues.

This clone has only a few counts. One base separates it from a far larger clone, so it is likely a read error. The DNA is left out, because the CDR3 cannot be placed on it with certainty; the CDR3 is given as TCRdb lists it. Different DNA sequences within this sample yield the same CDR3. Here the V gene is TRGV9, but the J gene went uncalled. The CDR3 comprises 28 residues, both ends counted. Germline CDR1 and CDR2: GITISATS and ISYDGTV (reference sequence). CDR3 protein: CALFIIRNSLAVEQHWLSQVSIGRIQHF.

This clone was observed a few times. The protein TCRdb lists belongs to a much larger clone and differs from this DNA's translation at residue 9, which points to a read error; the protein shown is made from the DNA. The V call is TRGV9, the J call TRGJ1 or TRGJ2. The V gene end was trimmed by 0 bases and the J gene end by 6 bases; junction bases not matched to a gene: 8. In germline, CDR1 is GITISATS, CDR2 ISYDGTV (reference sequence). This CDR3 is built from 14 residues. DNA of the CDR3: TGTGCCTTGTGGGAGGTGCATCCTTGTTATAAGAAACTCTTT. It encodes CALWEVHPCYKKLF.

A few counts support this clone. A far larger clone is just one base off, so this is likely a read error. It is unclear where the CDR3 begins or ends on the DNA, so no DNA is shown, and the CDR3 is as TCRdb lists it. Other DNA sequences within the sample encode an identical CDR3. No J gene was assigned, while the V gene was called as TRGV2. The germline V gene has CDR1 EGSNGY and CDR2 YDSYNSKV. With termini counted, the CDR3 has 30 amino acids. The CDR3 sequence is CATWDGAIRNSLAVEQHLLSQVSIGRIQHF.

This clone was seen a handful of times. TCRdb records a much larger clone's protein for this DNA, with a difference at residue 3 that likely arises from a read error; the protein given is the translation of the DNA. V usage is TRGV9 and J usage is TRGJ1 or TRGJ2. Germline matching of the DNA provided the J gene here, since TCRdb leaves it blank. Germline V gene lookup returns CDR1 GITISATS and CDR2 ISYDGTV (reference sequence). CDR3 size: 14 residues. The chain's CDR3 is CAMWEVGYYYKKLF. In DNA form, the CDR3 reads TGTGCCATGTGGGAGGTGGGGTATTATTATAAGAAACTCTTT.

This clone was recorded a few times. TCRdb's listed protein matches a much larger clone and diverges from this DNA's translation at residue 11, likely through a read error; the protein shown comes from the DNA. The V gene is TRGV9; the J gene was not called. CDR1 and CDR2 (germline): GITISATS, ISYDGTV (reference sequence). This CDR3 contains 13 residues. CDR3 bases: TGTGCCTTGTGGGAGCCAGGTTGTTATAAGAGACTCTTT. Amino acids: CALWEPGCYKRLF.

This clone was found a few times. This likely reflects a read error, since a far larger clone is one base away. The same CDR3 is also encoded by other DNA sequences in this sample. The chain couples TRGV9 to TRGJP2. Germline CDR1 is GITISATS and CDR2 is ISYDGTV (reference sequence). This CDR3 is built from 15 residues. The DNA of the CDR3 is TGTGCCTTGTGGGTAGGGTATAGCAGTGATTGGATCAAGACGTTT. The encoded protein is CALWVGYSSDWIKTF.

This clone was seen at least ten times. TCRdb records a much larger clone's protein for this DNA, with a difference at residue 7 that likely arises from a read error; the protein given is the translation of the DNA. This chain links TRGV9 with TRGJP. The J gene is not listed in TCRdb, so it was assigned here from a DNA match to germline. The CDR3 has 17 residues. V was pared by 0 bases and J by 6 bases, with 5 bases of the junction left unmatched. Germline-derived CDR1 and CDR2 are GITISATS and ISYDGTV (reference sequence). The CDR3 region is CALWEVRPELGKKIKVF. In DNA form, the CDR3 reads TGTGCCTTGTGGGAGGTGCGCCCAGAGTTGGGCAAAAAAATCAAGGTATTT.